This T cell receptor beta chain was identified in a study of shared T cell receptors in the human thymus. Method: immunoSEQ multiplex PCR; TCRdb's copy keeps in-frame clones and lacks some. The sample holds more than 550,000 clones, roughly 88% seen once. This sample was shared with a second study, whose subject was human thymus T cells. That paper notes: Resections from corrective heart surgery provided thymus tissue. Repertoires from thymus and blood appeared to show biased V and J gene usage. Related research described strongly overlapping thymic repertoires in unrelated people.

The sequenced sample consisted of thymocytes. The receptor's source is a girl less than two years old with a congenital heart defect.

The CDR3 DNA reads TGTGCCAGCAGTGGCTGGCGGGGGGCCGGATTCGGCTACACCTTC. Amino acids: CASSGWRGAGFGYTF. The chain has TRBV27 and TRBJ1-2; D perhaps matches TRBD1 (6 bases). Germline CDR1 is MNHEY and CDR2 is SMNVEV (reference sequence). V was trimmed by 5 bases and J by 8 bases, leaving 21 bases between them. The length of the CDR3 is 15 residues.